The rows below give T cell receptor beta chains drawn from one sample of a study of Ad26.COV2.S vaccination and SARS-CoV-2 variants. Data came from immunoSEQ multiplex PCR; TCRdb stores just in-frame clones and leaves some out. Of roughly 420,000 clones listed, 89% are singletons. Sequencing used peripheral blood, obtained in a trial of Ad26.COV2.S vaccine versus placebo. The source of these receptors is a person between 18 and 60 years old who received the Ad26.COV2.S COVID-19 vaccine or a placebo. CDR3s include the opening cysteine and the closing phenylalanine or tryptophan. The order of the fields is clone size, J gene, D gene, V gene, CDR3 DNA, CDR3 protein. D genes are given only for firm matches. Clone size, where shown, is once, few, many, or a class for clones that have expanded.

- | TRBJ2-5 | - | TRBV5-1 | TGCGCCAGCAGCTTGGGGGCTAGCCTAGAGACCCAGTACTTC | CASSLGASLETQYF
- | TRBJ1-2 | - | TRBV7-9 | TGTGCCAGCAGCTTAGGTGGGGGAGGCAACTATGGCTACACCTTC | CASSLGGGGNYGYTF
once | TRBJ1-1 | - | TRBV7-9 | TGTGCCAGCAGCTTGATCGAACAGAGCCTCTCACCTGAAGCTTTCTTT | CASSLIEQSLSPEAFF
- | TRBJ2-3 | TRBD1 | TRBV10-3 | TGTGCCATCAGTGATGGGGTGGGGACAGGCACAGATACGCAGTATTTT | CAISDGVGTGTDTQYF
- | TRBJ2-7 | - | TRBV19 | TGTGCCAGCCAGGGCCTCCTCGAGCAGTACTTC | CASQGLLEQYF
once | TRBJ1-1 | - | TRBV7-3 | TGTGCCAGCAGCCAGAGGGGGAACACTGAAGCTTTCTTT | CASSQRGNTEAFF
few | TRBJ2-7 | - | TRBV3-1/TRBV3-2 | TGTGCCAGCAGCTCACGGGCCTACGGGGAGCAGTACTTC | CASSSRAYGEQYF
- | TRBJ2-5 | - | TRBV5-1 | TGCGCCAGCAGCCCGTTCGATACGCGGTCGGAGACCCAGTACTTC | CASSPFDTRSETQYF
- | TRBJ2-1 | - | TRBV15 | TGTGCCACCAGCAGAGATTATGAGCAGTTCTTC | CATSRDYEQFF
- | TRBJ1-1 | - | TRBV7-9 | TGTGCCAGCAGGTATGGGACGAACACTGAAGCTTTCTTT | CASRYGTNTEAFF
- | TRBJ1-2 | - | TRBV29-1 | TGCAGCGTTGAAGTCCAGGTTAAAAGCTATGGCTACACCTTC | CSVEVQVKSYGYTF
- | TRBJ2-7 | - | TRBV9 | TGTGCCAGCAGCGTAGGAGAGGGGGGACAGTTCTACGAGCAGTACTTC | CASSVGEGGQFYEQYF
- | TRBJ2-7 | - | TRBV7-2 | TGTGCCAGCAGCTTAGATGGGACGCCTCCGTACTTC | CASSLDGTPPYF
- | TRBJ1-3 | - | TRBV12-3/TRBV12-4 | TGTGCCAGCAGTTTTGCTGGAAACACCATATATTTT | CASSFAGNTIYF
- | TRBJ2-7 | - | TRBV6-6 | TGTGCCAGCAGTTACTTCGGATGGGGAACTAACTACGAGCAGTACTTC | CASSYFGWGTNYEQYF
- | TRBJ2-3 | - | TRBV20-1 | TGCAGTGCTAGTCTTCTAGCAAGAACGCAGTATTTT | CSASLLARTQYF
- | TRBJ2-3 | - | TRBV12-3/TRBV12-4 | TGTGCCAGCACCACTCCTAGCACAGATACGCAGTATTTT | CASTTPSTDTQYF
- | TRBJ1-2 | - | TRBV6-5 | TGTGCCAGCAGCCGTCAGGGGCGGGACTTCTATGGCTACACCTTC | CASSRQGRDFYGYTF
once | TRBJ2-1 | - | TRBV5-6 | TGTGCCAGCAGCTTCGTGTACGGGTACGACAATGAGCAGTTCTTC | CASSFVYGYDNEQFF
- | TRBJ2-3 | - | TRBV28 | TGTGCCAGCAGTTTATCTTCTGCAGATACGCAGTATTTT | CASSLSSADTQYF
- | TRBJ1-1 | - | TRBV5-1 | TGCGCCAGCAGCTTGGATGGGACCCACCTTGCTGAAGCTTTCTTT | CASSLDGTHLAEAFF
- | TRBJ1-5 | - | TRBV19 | TGTGCCAGTACCTACACAGAGACTAGCAATCAGCCCCAGCATTTT | CASTYTETSNQPQHF